These 19 T cell receptor beta chains share one sample of origin, sequenced in a study of Ad26.COV2.S vaccination and SARS-CoV-2 variants. Described treatment: around 19 received Ad26.COV2.S at low or high dose, single or two shots; five or six received placebo; per-sample allocation not given. Sampling occurred on day 63 after the first vaccine or placebo injection. Method: immunoSEQ multiplex PCR; TCRdb's copy keeps in-frame clones and lacks some. Of some 350,000 clones in the sample, roughly 81% were seen once. The material was peripheral blood, obtained in a trial of Ad26.COV2.S vaccine versus placebo. The receptors were sampled from a person aged 18 to 59 who received the Ad26.COV2.S COVID-19 vaccine or a placebo.

Here the CDR3 reads CASRGQRGSYEQYF. CDR3 DNA: TGTGCCAGCAGGGGGCAGCGGGGTTCCTACGAGCAGTACTTC. This sequence joins TRBV7-2 and TRBJ2-7; 7 bases are a match to TRBD2. The CDR3 sequence is 14 residues long. Trimming at V came to 6 bases and at J to 1 base, leaving 6 bases not matched to a gene. Germline V CDR1 and CDR2: SGHTA, FQGNSA.

V gene TRBV25-1 combines with J gene TRBJ2-3, with a tentative D call TRBD2 (5 bases). The CDR3 is made up of 17 amino acids. Trimming shortened V by 2 bases and J by 2 bases, and 17 bases separated the two germline ends. The germline CDR1 and CDR2 sequences are MGHDK and SYGVNS. The CDR3 reads CASSELGSVKSTDTQYF. The CDR3 bases are TGTGCCAGCAGTGAACTGGGGAGCGTCAAGTCCACAGATACGCAGTATTTT.

This clone was found once. The rearrangement uses TRBV5-1 and TRBJ1-2; D is unresolved. Between the trimmed V and J ends, which lost 8 bases and 5 bases, there was a span of 19 bases. From germline, CDR1 is SGHRS and CDR2 YFSETQ. The CDR3 covers 14 residues. The CDR3 loop reads CASTADPSAYGYTF. The CDR3 coding sequence is TGCGCCAGTACCGCAGACCCGTCGGCTTATGGCTACACCTTC. Full variable domain (outside the CDR3, taken from reference TRBV5-1 and TRBJ1-2): KAGVTQTPRYLIKTRGQQVTLSCSPISGHRSVSWYQQTPGQGLQFLFEYFSETQRNKGNFPGRFSGRQFSNSRSEMNVSTLELGDSALYLCASTADPSAYGYTFGSGTRLTVV.

This clone was seen a few times. The chain has TRBV19 and TRBJ1-6, with TRBD1 identical over 9 bases. Unmatched junction bases numbered 10, after V lost 5 bases and J lost 5 bases. Germline V lookup: CDR1 LNHDA, CDR2 SQIVND (reference sequence). This CDR3 spans 17 amino acids. CDR3 residues: CASSDRDRAEDNSPLHF. In DNA, the CDR3 is TGTGCCAGTAGTGACCGGGACAGGGCAGAAGATAATTCACCCCTCCACTTT.

The chain links TRBV19 to TRBJ2-5; tentatively, D is TRBD2 (6 bases). The V end was cut by 3 bases, the J end by 5 bases, with 10 bases between. Germline CDR1 reads LNHDA; CDR2 reads SQIVND (reference sequence). This CDR3 is 13 amino acids long. The CDR3 coding sequence is TGTGCCAGTAGTATCCGGGACTCCGAGACCCAGTACTTC. This codes for CASSIRDSETQYF.

The chain carries TRBV9 and TRBJ2-7; 12 nucleotides align to TRBD1. The V gene's germline CDR1 is SGDLS and CDR2 YYNGEE. V shed 1 base and J 4 bases; nucleotides not matched to a gene: 3. The CDR3 length is 15 residues. This CDR3 reads CASSVQGQGAYEQYF. CDR3 in DNA: TGTGCCAGCAGCGTACAGGGACAGGGGGCTTACGAGCAGTACTTC.

The chain links TRBV3-1 (or the pseudogene TRBV3-2) to TRBJ2-1; 9 bases match TRBD1. The V gene end was trimmed by 1 base and the J gene end by 0 bases; junction bases not matched to a gene: 13. Germline loops: CDR1 LGHDT, CDR2 YNNKEL (reference sequence). This CDR3 spans 20 amino acids. The CDR3 reads CASSQAYKMSGQGSYNEQFF. The CDR3 DNA sequence: TGTGCCAGCAGCCAAGCCTACAAAATGTCGGGACAGGGCTCCTACAATGAGCAGTTCTTC.

V usage is TRBV5-5 and J usage is TRBJ1-3, with D possibly matching TRBD1 (5 bases). The CDR3 sequence is 14 residues long. CDR1 and CDR2 (germline): SGHKS, YYEKEE (reference sequence). Trimming shortened V by 7 bases and J by 0 bases, and 11 bases separated the two germline ends. In DNA, the CDR3 is TGTGCCAGCCAAGGGGATACCTCTGGAAACACCATATATTTT. Translated, it gives CASQGDTSGNTIYF.

This chain links TRBV27 with TRBJ2-7; perhaps TRBD1 as D (5 bases). Germline V gene lookup returns CDR1 MNHEY and CDR2 SMNVEV (reference sequence). Trimming stripped 2 bases from V and 3 bases from J, with 17 bases between. The CDR3 runs to 16 residues. CDR3 in DNA: TGTGCCAGCAGTTTAGACAGCACTACCCTCTACTACGAGCAGTACTTC. Translating gives CASSLDSTTLYYEQYF.

The chain carries TRBV19 and TRBJ1-2; 7 positions agree with TRBD1. CDR3 length: 17 amino acids. J lost 4 bases, V lost 3 bases, and 14 bases had no gene match. CDR1 and CDR2 from the germline V gene are LNHDA and SQIVND (reference sequence). CDR3 protein: CASSMTGQTSSIYGYTF. DNA of the CDR3: TGTGCCAGTAGTATGACGGGACAGACCTCTTCCATCTATGGCTACACCTTC.

The V call is TRBV6-5, the J call TRBJ2-7, with D possibly matching TRBD2 (6 bases). V was trimmed by 5 bases and J by 12 bases, leaving 20 bases between them. Germline CDR1 and CDR2: MNHEY and SVGAGI. The length of the CDR3 is 13 residues. CDR3 coding DNA: TGTGCCAGCAGTACCCGGGACTCTAGTCGGCGGTACTTC. Encoded protein: CASSTRDSSRRYF.

V and J are TRBV5-6 and TRBJ1-1; possible D gene TRBD1, 5 bases. This CDR3 comprises 15 residues. Germline assignment: CDR1 SGHDT and CDR2 YYEEEE. Trimming removed 0 bases from V and 0 bases from J, with 9 bases in between. DNA for the CDR3: TGTGCCAGCAGCTTGGCGGGGACCTTGAACACTGAAGCTTTCTTT. Translation gives CASSLAGTLNTEAFF.

J is TRBJ2-1 and V is TRBV2; tentative D call: TRBD2 (5 bases). Looked up from germline, CDR1 is SNHLY and CDR2 is FYNNEI. The CDR3 totals 17 residues. Trimming removed 5 bases at V and 5 bases at J, with 22 bases between. CDR3 bases: TGTGCCAGCAGTAACAAAGGTAGCGAGGTCTTTCACAATGAGCAGTTCTTC. It translates to CASSNKGSEVFHNEQFF.

The count of this clone is one. The chain joins TRBV5-8 to TRBJ2-5, with D perhaps matching TRBD1 (5 bases). CDR1 and CDR2 (germline): SGHTS, YDEGEE. The CDR3 is 13 amino acids. Trimming took off 2 bases at V and 1 base at J, with 6 bases between the two ends. The CDR3 loop is CASSLDSQETQYF. In nucleotides, the CDR3 is TGTGCCAGCAGCTTAGACAGCCAAGAGACCCAGTACTTC.

This chain joins TRBV5-6 and TRBJ1-2; 8 positions match TRBD1. V shed 4 bases, J shed 6 bases, and the junction held 2 bases outside the gene matches. CDR1 is SGHDT, CDR2 YYEEEE, per germline. The CDR3 is 12 amino acids. This CDR3 is CASSETGDGYTF. The CDR3 nucleotides read TGTGCCAGCAGCGAGACAGGGGATGGCTACACCTTC.

The rearrangement links TRBV27 to TRBJ1-5; D is uncertain. This CDR3 is 15 amino acids long. CDR1 is MNHEY, CDR2 SMNVEV, per germline (reference sequence). The V and J ends lost 7 bases and 9 bases respectively, with 22 bases between them. Written as DNA, the CDR3 is TGTGCCAGCACCTCCTCTCGGGCGGCCCAAGGGCCCCAGCATTTT. Its translation is CASTSSRAAQGPQHF.

This clone appeared a few times. The chain employs TRBV5-6 and TRBJ1-4, with D unresolved. CDR3 length: 14 amino acids. From germline, CDR1 is SGHDT and CDR2 YYEEEE. V lost 2 bases and J 2 bases, leaving 7 bases between the germline ends. CDR3 nucleotides: TGTGCCAGCAGCTTTCTAGGGACTAATGAAAAACTGTTTTTT. Its protein product is CASSFLGTNEKLFF.

This chain links TRBV28 with TRBJ1-5; D is uncertain. Germline CDR1 and CDR2: MDHEN and SYDVKM. The CDR3 runs to 13 residues. With 5 bases removed from V and 6 bases from J, the gap between germline ends came to 11 bases. The DNA of the CDR3 is TGTGCCAGCAGTGAACCGGTCGGTCAGCCCCAGCATTTT. Translation: CASSEPVGQPQHF. Looking up the rest from reference TRBV28 and TRBJ1-5 gives the full variable domain: DVKVTQSSRYLVKRTGEKVFLECVQDMDHENMFWYRQDPGLGLRLIYFSYDVKMKEKGDIPEGYSVSREKKERFSLILESASTNQTSMYLCASSEPVGQPQHFGDGTRLSIL.

This clone has a single count. The rearrangement uses TRBV7-2 and TRBJ2-5; D uncertain. This CDR3 comprises 14 residues. The V gene's germline CDR1 is SGHTA and CDR2 FQGNSA. Trimming removed 8 bases from V and 2 bases from J, with 15 bases in between. The DNA for the CDR3 is TGTGCCAGCCAGAACCGGAAGGGACAAGAGACCCAGTACTTC. Amino acid sequence: CASQNRKGQETQYF.